The sample holds many counts of the clone carrying this T cell receptor beta chain. What it binds is unknown. These data are taken from a study of CD8 T cells in ankylosing spondylitis. The ends were cut back, 3 bases at V and 2 bases at J, with 8 bases in the middle. The CDR3 has 15 amino acids. CDR1 LNHDA and CDR2 SQIVND come from the germline V gene (reference sequence). Study-level results: Ankylosing spondylitis blood seemed to carry a telltale TCR beta motif made of under 10 highly homologous variants.

Each TCR beta library was made by quantitative 5'-RACE that incorporated molecular barcodes. TCRdb reprocessed the 5' RACE reads via MiXCR and lists one record per CDR3 protein. The sample consists of 200,000 to 250,000 distinct CDR3 sequences, roughly 6.6% of them appearing once. Specimen: blood, either unsorted or a sorted T cell fraction (not recorded which). The origin of this receptor is a male donor with ankylosing spondylitis. This chain uses TRBV19 with TRBJ1-6, with unresolved D. DNA for the CDR3: TGTGCCAGTAGTATGGGCGGCACCTATAATTCACCCCTCCACTTT. Its translation: CASSMGGTYNSPLHF.